The 23 T cell receptor beta chains presented below share a single source sample, sequenced in a study of cytomegalovirus exposure and HLA in healthy donors. PCR employed 60 Vbeta and 13 Jbeta primers. This table comes from immunoSEQ multiplex PCR, and its TCRdb copy is limited to in-frame clones, with some not included. This specimen shows some 200,000 clones; the ten leading clones hold roughly 0.74%. Input material: PBMCs. The receptors were gathered from a boy between 10 and 17 years old in good health and CMV-seronegative.

The chain employs TRBV5-6 and TRBJ1-5; 7 bases map to TRBD1. The CDR3 runs 16 residues. Germline V CDR1 and CDR2: SGHDT, YYEEEE. The trim removed 2 bases at V and 6 bases at J, leaving 11 bases unmatched. DNA for the CDR3: TGTGCCAGCAGCTTCTCGACAGGGCTGAAGTTTCAGCCCCAGCATTTT. Residues: CASSFSTGLKFQPQHF.

This chain connects TRBV29-1 to TRBJ2-5; TRBD1 matches at 9 bases. Germline trimming cut 1 base from V and 1 base from J; bases unmatched to any gene: 10. The CDR3 runs to 17 residues. Per the germline V gene, CDR1 is SQVTM and CDR2 is ANQGSEA. CDR3 in amino acids: CSVEGKRDRVPQETQYF. The CDR3 nucleotides read TGCAGCGTTGAAGGGAAACGGGACAGGGTGCCCCAAGAGACCCAGTACTTC.

The chain combines TRBV28 with TRBJ2-7, with 12 bases that match TRBD2. The trim removed 2 bases at V and 6 bases at J, leaving 11 bases unmatched. CDR1 and CDR2 (germline): MDHEN, SYDVKM. This CDR3 is 17 amino acids long. The CDR3 DNA follows: TGTGCCAGCAGTTTACGATCGCTAGCGGGGGGGCTGATCGAGCAGTACTTC. Amino acid sequence: CASSLRSLAGGLIEQYF. The entire variable domain, with the rest obtained from reference TRBV28 and TRBJ2-7, is as follows: DVKVTQSSRYLVKRTGEKVFLECVQDMDHENMFWYRQDPGLGLRLIYFSYDVKMKEKGDIPEGYSVSREKKERFSLILESASTNQTSMYLCASSLRSLAGGLIEQYFGPGTRLTVT.

The chain couples TRBV19 to TRBJ1-1; D remains ambiguous. Germline CDR1 LNHDA, CDR2 SQIVND (reference sequence). This CDR3 is built from 12 residues. Trimming removed 5 bases from V and 9 bases from J, with 13 bases in between. CDR3 nucleotide sequence: TGTGCCAGTAGTCCGGGGAGGGTTCAAGCTTTCTTT. Translating gives CASSPGRVQAFF.

J is TRBJ2-3 and V is TRBV4-2, with TRBD2 matching over 7 bases. CDR1 LGHNA and CDR2 YNFKEQ come from the germline V gene. This CDR3 contains 16 residues. The ends lost 5 bases at V and 1 base at J; junction bases unmatched: 9. The DNA of the CDR3 is TGTGCCAGCAGCGGGAGCGGGGCCGGGGGCACAGATACGCAGTATTTT. Protein product: CASSGSGAGGTDTQYF.

V and J are TRBV27 and TRBJ2-7; 8 bases map to TRBD2. Germline CDR1 is MNHEY and CDR2 is SMNVEV (reference sequence). This CDR3 has 14 amino acids. The J segment lost 0 bases and the V segment lost 6 bases, leaving 4 bases of the junction unmatched. The CDR3 DNA is TGTGCCAGCAGGCTAGCGGGCGGCTCCTACGAGCAGTACTTC. Translation: CASRLAGGSYEQYF.

The genes are TRBV7-9 and TRBJ1-1, with D possibly TRBD1 on 5 matching bases. Germline V gene sequence: CDR1 SEHNR, CDR2 FQNEAQ (reference sequence). V shed 0 bases and J shed 11 bases, with 13 bases lying between them. The CDR3 covers 13 residues. CDR3 sequence: CASSLAGLLPAFF. The CDR3 DNA sequence: TGTGCCAGCAGCTTAGCGGGACTTCTGCCGGCTTTCTTT.

The chain recombines TRBV15 with TRBJ2-3, with D tentatively TRBD2 (5 bases). Germline CDR1 is LNHNV and CDR2 is YYDKDF (reference sequence). Trimming shortened V by 1 base and J by 3 bases, and 20 bases separated the two germline ends. The CDR3 sequence is 18 residues long. The CDR3 DNA is TGTGCCACCAGCAGAGTGCCCCCTCTAGCAATCGGAACAGATACGCAGTATTTT. Translation gives CATSRVPPLAIGTDTQYF.

V and J are TRBV12-5 and TRBJ1-2; D possibly corresponds to TRBD1 (5 bases). Germline V gene sequence: CDR1 LGHNT, CDR2 FRNRAP. The CDR3 is made up of 14 amino acids. V lost 0 bases, J lost 3 bases, and 8 bases lay in between. The CDR3 DNA is TGTGCTAGTGGTTTGGTACAGACAGACTATGGCTACACCTTC. This encodes CASGLVQTDYGYTF.

The V gene is TRBV6-4, the J gene TRBJ2-1, with TRBD2 identical over 12 bases. The J segment lost 6 bases and the V segment lost 3 bases, leaving 6 bases of the junction unmatched. CDR1 and CDR2 (germline): MRHNA, SNTAGT. The CDR3 is made up of 16 amino acids. The CDR3 spells CASSDDTSGGSNEQFF. CDR3 DNA: TGTGCCAGCAGTGATGACACTAGCGGGGGGAGCAATGAGCAGTTCTTC.

The chain is built from TRBV15 and TRBJ2-5; D not resolved. The J call may be incorrect, as the DNA end agrees better with TRBJ2-7. Germline V lookup: CDR1 LNHNV, CDR2 YYDKDF (reference sequence). This CDR3 has 18 residues. CDR3 sequence: CATSTTTRGEPSSYEQYF. The CDR3 nucleotides read TGTGCCACCAGCACAACAACCCGAGGAGAGCCGAGCTCCTACGAGCAGTACTTC.

The chain couples TRBV5-4 to TRBJ1-2, with 9 bases aligning to TRBD1. After removal of 4 bases from V and 7 bases from J, the junction contained 5 bases not matched to a gene. The CDR3 length is 13 residues. Germline V gene data show CDR1 as SGHNT and CDR2 as YYREEE (reference sequence). The CDR3 DNA sequence: TGTGCCAGCAGCCCGGGGACAGGGTCTGGCTACACCTTC. Its protein product is CASSPGTGSGYTF.

The V and J genes are TRBV7-2 and TRBJ1-1, with D perhaps matching TRBD1 (5 bases). This CDR3 has 12 amino acids. Deletions cut 3 bases from V and 5 bases from J, with 7 bases between. Germline CDR1 reads SGHTA; CDR2 reads FQGNSA. CDR3 sequence: CASSFQGTEAFF. The CDR3 DNA reads as TGTGCCAGCAGCTTCCAGGGTACTGAAGCTTTCTTT.

The rearrangement uses TRBV7-9 and TRBJ2-7; 7 positions agree with TRBD1. Germline CDR1 is SEHNR and CDR2 is FQNEAQ (reference sequence). CDR3 length: 17 residues. With V trimmed by 5 bases and J by 3 bases, 16 bases remained unmatched. The CDR3 protein is CASSPSAPTGSFYEQYF. The CDR3 DNA sequence: TGTGCCAGCAGCCCCTCCGCCCCGACAGGGTCCTTCTACGAGCAGTACTTC.

The rearrangement uses TRBV9 and TRBJ1-1; tentatively, D is TRBD1 (6 bases). Germline V gives CDR1 SGDLS, CDR2 YYNGEE. The CDR3 is 16 residues long. The V gene lost 0 bases and the J gene lost 0 bases, with 12 bases spanning the gap. CDR3 nucleotides: TGTGCCAGCAGCGTAGGAGGGGGGGTGATGAACACTGAAGCTTTCTTT. Its translation: CASSVGGGVMNTEAFF.

The J gene is TRBJ1-5, the V gene TRBV6-5; tentative D call: TRBD1 (5 bases). The CDR3 consists of 14 residues. From germline, CDR1 is MNHEY and CDR2 SVGAGI. V lost 4 bases to trimming and J lost 4 bases, with 11 bases between them. CDR3 residues: CASSSTDRNQPQHF. Written as DNA, the CDR3 is TGTGCCAGCAGTTCAACCGACAGAAATCAGCCCCAGCATTTT.

The rearrangement uses TRBV15 and TRBJ2-4; possible D gene TRBD2, 6 bases. Trimming removed 5 bases at V and 8 bases at J, with 16 bases between. CDR3 size: 14 residues. CDR1 and CDR2 (germline): LNHNV, YYDKDF (reference sequence). This CDR3 reads CATSRPGGGDIQYF. The CDR3 bases are TGTGCCACCAGCCGTCCGGGCGGAGGGGACATTCAGTACTTC.

The rearrangement joins TRBV7-7 to TRBJ2-1; D is unresolved. The CDR3 length is 15 residues. The germline CDR1 and CDR2 sequences are SSHAT and FNYEAQ (reference sequence). Trimming removed 0 bases at V and 0 bases at J, with 6 bases between. Here the CDR3 reads CASSLALSSYNEQFF. The CDR3 nucleotides are TGTGCCAGCAGCTTAGCCCTAAGCTCCTACAATGAGCAGTTCTTC.

The chain is built from TRBV9 and TRBJ2-2; 9 positions agree with TRBD2. The CDR3 is made up of 17 amino acids. V shed 0 bases and J 5 bases; nucleotides not matched to a gene: 8. Per the germline V gene, CDR1 is SGDLS and CDR2 is YYNGEE. The CDR3 loop reads CASSVDRLAGRTGELFF. For the CDR3, the DNA is TGTGCCAGCAGCGTAGACCGTCTAGCGGGGCGGACCGGGGAGCTGTTTTTT. The full variable domain, in which reference TRBV9 and TRBJ2-2 provide the parts outside the CDR3, is DSGVTQTPKHLITATGQRVTLRCSPRSGDLSVYWYQQSLDQGLQFLIQYYNGEERAKGNILERFSAQQFPDLHSELNLSSLELGDSALYFCASSVDRLAGRTGELFFGEGSRLTVL.

The chain links TRBV7-2 to TRBJ2-1, with D possibly matching TRBD2 (6 bases). V lost 3 bases, J lost 4 bases, and 13 bases lay in between. CDR1 and CDR2 from the germline V gene are SGHTA and FQGNSA. This CDR3 has 15 residues. CDR3 DNA: TGTGCCAGCAGCTTTGTGTGGGGGGAGTACAATGAGCAGTTCTTC. Translating it yields CASSFVWGEYNEQFF.

This sequence joins TRBV28 and TRBJ1-2, with D perhaps TRBD1 (6 bases). Germline V lookup: CDR1 MDHEN, CDR2 SYDVKM. The CDR3 totals 13 residues. With 8 bases removed from V and 6 bases from J, the gap between germline ends came to 16 bases. The CDR3 DNA reads as TGTGCCAGCGGAAACAGGGTAATAAATGGCTACACCTTC. As protein: CASGNRVINGYTF.

The chain joins TRBV7-8 to TRBJ1-2; TRBD1 aligns across 7 bases. This CDR3 contains 15 residues. In germline, CDR1 is SGHVS, CDR2 FQNEAQ. The V and J ends lost 0 bases and 4 bases, in that order; junction bases with no gene match: 5. The CDR3 loop is CASSLAGTASYGYTF. The CDR3 nucleotides read TGTGCCAGCAGCTTAGCAGGGACAGCGAGCTATGGCTACACCTTC. Complete variable domain (other parts from reference TRBV7-8 and TRBJ1-2): GAGVSQSPRYKVAKRGQDVALRCDPISGHVSLFWYQQALGQGPEFLTYFQNEAQLDKSGLPSDRFFAERPEGSVSTLKIQRTQQEDSAVYLCASSLAGTASYGYTFGSGTRLTVV.

V gene TRBV30 combines with J gene TRBJ1-1, with D perhaps TRBD1 (5 bases). The CDR3 consists of 15 residues. The V end was cut by 3 bases, the J end by 0 bases, with 14 bases between. CDR1 GTSNPN and CDR2 SVGIG come from the germline V gene (reference sequence). The DNA of the CDR3 is TGTGCCTGGAGCGTACGGGTGGGGCTGAACACTGAAGCTTTCTTT. Its protein product is CAWSVRVGLNTEAFF.